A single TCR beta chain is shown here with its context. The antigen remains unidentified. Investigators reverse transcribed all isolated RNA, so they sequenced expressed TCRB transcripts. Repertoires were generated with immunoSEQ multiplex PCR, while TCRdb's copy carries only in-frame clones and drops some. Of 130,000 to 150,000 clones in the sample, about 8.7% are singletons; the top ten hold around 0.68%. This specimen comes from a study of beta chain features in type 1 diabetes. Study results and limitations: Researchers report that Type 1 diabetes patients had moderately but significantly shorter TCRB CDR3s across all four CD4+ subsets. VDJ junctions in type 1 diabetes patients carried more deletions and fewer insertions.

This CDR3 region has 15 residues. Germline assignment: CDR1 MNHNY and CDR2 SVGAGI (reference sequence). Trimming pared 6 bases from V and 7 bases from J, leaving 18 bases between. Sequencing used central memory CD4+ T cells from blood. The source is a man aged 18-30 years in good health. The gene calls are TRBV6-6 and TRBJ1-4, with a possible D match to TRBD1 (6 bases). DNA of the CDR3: TGTGCCAGCAGGCACGCCGCGGGGGCGCTTGAAAAACTGTTTTTT. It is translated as CASRHAAGALEKLFF.